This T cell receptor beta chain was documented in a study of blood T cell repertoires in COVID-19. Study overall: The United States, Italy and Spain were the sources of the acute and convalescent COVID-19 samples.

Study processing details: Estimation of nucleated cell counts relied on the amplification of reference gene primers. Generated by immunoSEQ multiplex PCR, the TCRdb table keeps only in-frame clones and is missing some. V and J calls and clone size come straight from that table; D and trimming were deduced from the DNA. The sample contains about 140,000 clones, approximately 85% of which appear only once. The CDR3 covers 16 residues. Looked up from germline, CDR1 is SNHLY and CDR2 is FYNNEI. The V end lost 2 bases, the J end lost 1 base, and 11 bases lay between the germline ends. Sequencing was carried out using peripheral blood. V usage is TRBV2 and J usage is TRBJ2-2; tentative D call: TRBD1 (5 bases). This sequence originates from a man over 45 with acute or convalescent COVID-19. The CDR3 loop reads CASSESGHLNTGELFF. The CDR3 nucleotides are TGTGCCAGCAGTGAATCAGGACACCTGAACACCGGGGAGCTGTTTTTT. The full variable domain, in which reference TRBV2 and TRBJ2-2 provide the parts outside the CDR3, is EPEVTQTPSHQVTQMGQEVILRCVPISNHLYFYWYRQILGQKVEFLVSFYNNEISEKSEIFDDQFSVERPDGSNFTLKIRSTKLEDSAMYFCASSESGHLNTGELFFGEGSRLTVL.